This T cell receptor (beta chain) emerged from a study of OX40 agonist ivuxolimab in advanced cancers. General observations from the study: Fewer expanded clones were found on average in CD4+ than in CD8+ T cells.

This table comes from immunoSEQ multiplex PCR, and its TCRdb copy is limited to in-frame clones, with some not included. The sample has about 89,000 clones; over 75% are singletons. Remarks on this clone: Its antigen is still unknown.

The V gene end was trimmed by 6 bases and the J gene end by 5 bases; junction bases not matched to a gene: 8. The CDR3 contains 14 residues. Germline CDR1 SSHAT, CDR2 FNYEAQ (reference sequence). This receptor was taken from an adult with an advanced solid tumor such as melanoma, head and neck, liver or kidney cancer. Material: CD4+ or CD8+ T cells sorted from blood, obtained in a trial of the OX40 agonist ivuxolimab. The chain combines TRBV7-7 with TRBJ2-5, with 8 bases fitting TRBD1. The CDR3 loop reads CASSRGAGGETQYF. The CDR3, as DNA: TGTGCCAGCAGTCGAGGGGCAGGGGGCGAGACCCAGTACTTC.